This TCR beta chain was sequenced for a study of response to subunit inactivated influenza vaccine. Study-wide results and caveats: New T cells are recruited in small numbers by each seasonal influenza vaccination, according to the authors' suggestion.

TCRdb processed the RT-PCR reads anew with MiXCR; each CDR3 protein has one entry. This table has roughly 500,000 distinct CDR3 sequences, around 25% appearing once. Worth noting for this clonotype: Its antigen is unidentified.

V was trimmed by 4 bases and J by 8 bases, leaving 15 bases between them. From germline, CDR1 is DFQATT and CDR2 SNEGSKA (reference sequence). This CDR3 contains 13 residues. The chain carries TRBV20-1 and TRBJ2-1; D is ambiguous. The sequences come from CD4+ T cells sorted from PBMCs, collected 4 to 6 days after vaccination. This receptor was identified in a man in his fifties or sixties who received an inactivated influenza vaccine. CDR3 nucleotides: TGCAGTGCTACTCCCCGGGCCTTTCATGAGCAGTTCTTC. Translating it yields CSATPRAFHEQFF.